This entry lists 14 T cell receptor beta chains sequenced from one sample in a study of blood T cell repertoires in COVID-19. Here immunoSEQ multiplex PCR was the method, and the copy in TCRdb shows in-frame clones only, minus some. The table records more than 110,000 clones, 84% of them present only once. The source material was peripheral blood. All receptors come from a human donor in a cohort sampled during active COVID-19.

This chain joins TRBV3-1 (or the pseudogene TRBV3-2) and TRBJ1-4; 7 bases are a match to TRBD1. V was pared by 4 bases and J by 8 bases, with 4 bases of the junction left unmatched. Germline V lookup: CDR1 LGHDT, CDR2 YNNKEL (reference sequence). The CDR3 extends over 13 amino acids. The CDR3 region is CASSRQGDEKLFF. The CDR3 DNA reads TGTGCCAGCAGCCGGCAGGGGGACGAAAAACTGTTTTTT.

The chain joins TRBV4-2 to TRBJ2-3; D unclear. V lost 0 bases, J lost 4 bases, and 8 bases lay in between. Germline CDR1 reads LGHNA; CDR2 reads YNFKEQ. The CDR3 loop spans 14 amino acids. The CDR3, as DNA: TGTGCCAGCAGCCAAGAGTACTTGGCAGATACGCAGTATTTT. The encoded protein is CASSQEYLADTQYF.

V is TRBV2 and J is TRBJ1-3; D might be TRBD1 (5 bases). The ends were cut back, 4 bases at V and 4 bases at J, with 20 bases in the middle. CDR3 length: 17 amino acids. CDR1 SNHLY and CDR2 FYNNEI come from the germline V gene. CDR3: CASSAMGTKAGGNTIYF. DNA for the CDR3: TGTGCCAGCAGTGCGATGGGGACTAAGGCAGGAGGAAACACCATATATTTT.

V is TRBV6-2 or TRBV6-3 and J is TRBJ2-4; 12 nucleotides match TRBD1. The CDR3 consists of 17 residues. Germline V gives CDR1 MNHEY, CDR2 SVGEGT. The J segment lost 7 bases and the V segment lost 4 bases, leaving 11 bases of the junction unmatched. The CDR3, as DNA: TGTGCCAGCAGTTGGGACAGGGGGCGCGACCGGGTCAACATTCAGTACTTC. It codes for CASSWDRGRDRVNIQYF.

The V gene is TRBV25-1, the J gene TRBJ1-6; no clear D. The CDR3 has 15 amino acids. V lost 6 bases and J lost 8, with 17 bases in between. Germline CDR1 reads MGHDK; CDR2 reads SYGVNS. CDR3 loop: CASRSHGREYSPLHF. The CDR3, as DNA: TGTGCCAGCAGATCACATGGGAGGGAATATTCACCCCTCCACTTT. Full variable domain (remainder filled in from reference TRBV25-1 and TRBJ1-6): EADIYQTPRYLVIGTGKKITLECSQTMGHDKMYWYQQDPGMELHLIHYSYGVNSTEKGDLSSESTVSRIRTEHFPLTLESARPSHTSQYLCASRSHGREYSPLHFGNGTRLTVT.

The V call is TRBV7-2, the J call TRBJ2-7, with 8 bases fitting TRBD2. The V gene's germline CDR1 is SGHTA and CDR2 FQGNSA. The CDR3 has 18 amino acids. Trimming took 5 bases from V and 0 from J; bases not matched to a gene: 15. The DNA of the CDR3 is TGTGCCAGCAGCCCCCCCCGGGGGGGGCGGGAGAGCTCCTACGAGCAGTACGTC. It is translated as CASSPPRGGRESSYEQYV.

The rearrangement links TRBV5-1 to TRBJ2-1; 8 nucleotides line up with TRBD1. Trimming removed 2 bases from V and 4 bases from J; junction bases left unmatched: 5. Germline assignment: CDR1 SGHRS and CDR2 YFSETQ. This CDR3 has 15 residues. The CDR3 is CASSLRTGSYNEQFF. CDR3 bases: TGCGCCAGCAGCTTACGGACAGGGTCTTACAATGAGCAGTTCTTC.

This chain joins TRBV4-3 and TRBJ2-1; D is uncertain. Trimming removed 0 bases at V and 6 bases at J, with 9 bases between. The germline V gene has CDR1 LGHNA and CDR2 YSLEER. The CDR3 totals 14 residues. CDR3 bases: TGCGCCAGCAGCCAAGATTGGGCTACCAATGAGCAGTTCTTC. Its translation: CASSQDWATNEQFF.

This clone was found once. The rearrangement links TRBV5-6 to TRBJ2-5; D call uncertain. V dropped 5 bases and J dropped 6 bases, with 8 bases sitting between them. This CDR3 spans 11 amino acids. The germline CDR1 and CDR2 sequences are SGHDT and YYEEEE. CDR3 protein: CASSSAQTQYF. CDR3 nucleotide sequence: TGTGCCAGCAGTTCCGCGCAGACCCAGTACTTC.

The V and J genes are TRBV11-2 and TRBJ2-1; a possible D gene is TRBD2 (5 bases). CDR1 and CDR2 from the germline V gene are SGHAT and FQNNGV. The CDR3 spans 10 residues. V dropped 7 bases and J dropped 7 bases, with 5 bases sitting between them. CDR3 in DNA: TGTGCCAGCACGGGAAATGAGCAGTTCTTC. Translating it yields CASTGNEQFF.

V is TRBV4-2 and J is TRBJ1-5; TRBD1 is a possible D gene (6 bases). Germline V CDR1 and CDR2: LGHNA, YNFKEQ. V was shortened by 2 bases and J by 7 bases, with 15 bases between the two germline ends. This CDR3 is built from 15 residues. CDR3 in DNA: TGTGCCAGCAGCCAAATTGACACAGGGTACCAGCCCCAGCATTTT. Residues: CASSQIDTGYQPQHF.

V usage is TRBV4-1 and J usage is TRBJ1-1, with D possibly TRBD1 on 5 matching bases. Germline V gives CDR1 MGHRA, CDR2 YSYEKL. The CDR3 covers 15 residues. V lost 0 bases and J 0 bases, leaving 8 bases between the germline ends. The CDR3 sequence is CASSQDAGMNTEAFF. The CDR3 DNA reads TGCGCCAGCAGCCAAGATGCAGGGATGAACACTGAAGCTTTCTTT.

The chain joins TRBV2 to TRBJ1-1; D may be TRBD1 (6 bases). In germline, CDR1 is SNHLY, CDR2 FYNNEI. CDR3 length: 15 amino acids. Trimming took off 2 bases at V and 1 base at J, with 11 bases between the two ends. The CDR3 DNA is TGTGCCAGCAGTGAACAGGGGATGGGGAACACTGAAGCTTTCTTT. Translation gives CASSEQGMGNTEAFF.

The V call is TRBV20-1, the J call TRBJ1-1; D is perhaps TRBD1 (6 bases). Germline CDR1 DFQATT, CDR2 SNEGSKA (reference sequence). Trimming took off 3 bases at V and 4 bases at J, with 9 bases between the two ends. This CDR3 spans 12 amino acids. CDR3 loop: CSASRGGTEAFF. The CDR3 bases are TGCAGTGCTAGTAGAGGGGGCACTGAAGCTTTCTTT.